Listed below are T cell receptor beta chains from one sample, sequenced in a study of blood T cell repertoires in COVID-19. Measured with immunoSEQ multiplex PCR; TCRdb has only the in-frame clones, and not every one. The sample has 200,000 to 250,000 clones, 84% seen once. Sequences were obtained from peripheral blood. All receptors derive from a woman aged 50 to 60 with active or convalescent COVID-19. Both conserved end residues are part of each CDR3. Fields, in order: clone size, D gene, V gene, J gene, CDR3 protein, CDR3 DNA. D genes are given only for firm matches. Size values are once, few and many counts, or a class for expanded clones, and some rows have none.

size: .
D: .
V: TRBV2
J: TRBJ2-5
CDR3: CASSAAGARGETQYF
DNA: TGTGCCAGCAGTGCGGCAGGGGCCCGCGGAGAGACCCAGTACTTC

size: .
D: TRBD1
V: TRBV6-4
J: TRBJ2-3
CDR3: CASRRQGTDTQYF
DNA: TGTGCCAGCAGGAGACAGGGGACAGATACGCAGTATTTT

size: .
D: TRBD1
V: TRBV5-4
J: TRBJ1-1
CDR3: CASSKGTGMANTEAFF
DNA: TGTGCCAGCAGCAAAGGGACAGGGATGGCGAACACTGAAGCTTTCTTT

size: .
D: .
V: TRBV14
J: TRBJ1-2
CDR3: CASSQAAGNYGYTF
DNA: TGTGCCAGCAGCCAAGCCGCGGGAAACTATGGCTACACCTTC

size: once
D: TRBD2
V: TRBV3-1/TRBV3-2
J: TRBJ2-1
CDR3: CASSHNSGRAEHFF
DNA: TGTGCCAGCAGCCACAATAGCGGGAGGGCCGAGCATTTCTTC

size: .
D: .
V: TRBV7-2
J: TRBJ2-5
CDR3: CASSLEELGQETQYF
DNA: TGTGCCAGCAGCTTAGAAGAGCTAGGCCAAGAGACCCAGTACTTC

size: .
D: .
V: TRBV6-5
J: TRBJ2-1
CDR3: CASTGYNEQFF
DNA: TGTGCCAGCACCGGGTACAATGAGCAGTTCTTC

size: .
D: TRBD2
V: TRBV5-1
J: TRBJ2-1
CDR3: CASSPSQGLAGTNEQFF
DNA: TGCGCCAGCAGCCCCTCCCAGGGACTAGCGGGGACTAATGAGCAGTTCTTC

size: few
D: .
V: TRBV6-6
J: TRBJ1-5
CDR3: CATWGGGQPQHF
DNA: TGTGCCACCTGGGGGGGCGGTCAGCCCCAGCATTTT

size: .
D: .
V: TRBV25-1
J: TRBJ1-2
CDR3: CASQPNRFIGYTF
DNA: TGTGCCAGCCAACCCAACAGGTTTATTGGCTACACCTTC

size: few
D: .
V: TRBV9
J: TRBJ1-1
CDR3: CASSVAPRTANTEAFF
DNA: TGTGCCAGCAGCGTAGCTCCTAGGACAGCGAACACTGAAGCTTTCTTT

size: .
D: .
V: TRBV3-1/TRBV3-2
J: TRBJ1-3
CDR3: CASSPQTAGNTIYF
DNA: TGTGCCAGCAGCCCTCAGACAGCAGGAAACACCATATATTTT

size: .
D: .
V: TRBV28
J: TRBJ2-7
CDR3: CASSQPTGFDYEQYF
DNA: TGTGCCAGCAGCCAACCAACAGGGTTCGACTACGAGCAGTACTTC

size: once
D: .
V: TRBV6-5
J: TRBJ1-2
CDR3: CASRFRGSDGYTF
DNA: TGTGCCAGCCGTTTCCGAGGGTCTGATGGCTACACCTTC

size: .
D: .
V: TRBV10-1
J: TRBJ2-1
CDR3: CASRNRGGNEQFF
DNA: TGCGCCAGCAGGAACAGGGGAGGAAATGAGCAGTTCTTC

size: .
D: .
V: TRBV4-1
J: TRBJ2-3
CDR3: CASSLRQGTDTQYF
DNA: TGCGCCAGCAGCCTTAGACAGGGCACAGATACGCAGTATTTT

size: once
D: TRBD2
V: TRBV5-4
J: TRBJ2-1
CDR3: CASSTSGGSYNEQFF
DNA: TGTGCCAGCAGCACTAGCGGGGGGTCCTACAATGAGCAGTTCTTC

size: .
D: TRBD2
V: TRBV28
J: TRBJ2-7
CDR3: CASSLETSGRRNYEQYF
DNA: TGTGCCAGCAGTTTAGAGACTAGCGGGAGAAGAAACTACGAGCAGTACTTC

size: .
D: TRBD1
V: TRBV4-2
J: TRBJ1-5
CDR3: CASSQEVHGQGGYQPQHF
DNA: TGTGCCAGCAGCCAAGAAGTTCACGGACAGGGTGGTTATCAGCCCCAGCATTTT

size: once
D: .
V: TRBV5-1
J: TRBJ2-7
CDR3: CASSPDSYYEQYF
DNA: TGCGCCAGCAGTCCGGACAGTTACTACGAGCAGTACTTC

size: .
D: .
V: TRBV18
J: TRBJ1-1
CDR3: CASSSDRNTEAFF
DNA: TGTGCCAGCTCTTCGGACAGGAACACTGAAGCTTTCTTT

size: .
D: .
V: TRBV4-1
J: TRBJ1-5
CDR3: CASSQAGINQPQHF
DNA: TGCGCCAGCAGCCAAGCCGGGATCAATCAGCCCCAGCATTTT

size: once
D: .
V: TRBV5-1
J: TRBJ1-6
CDR3: CASSFSQSVGRVSPLHF
DNA: TGCGCCAGCAGCTTTTCGCAGAGTGTCGGCCGGGTGTCACCCCTCCACTTT

size: .
D: TRBD2
V: TRBV7-2
J: TRBJ2-3
CDR3: CASSPRGGGAALQDTQYF
DNA: TGTGCCAGCAGCCCCCGGGGCGGGGGGGCCGCCCTGCAGGATACGCAGTATTTT

size: .
D: TRBD2
V: TRBV27
J: TRBJ2-1
CDR3: CASSSGLAGSYEQFF
DNA: TGTGCCAGCAGTTCGGGACTAGCGGGATCTTATGAACAGTTCTTC

size: .
D: .
V: TRBV27
J: TRBJ1-1
CDR3: CASSPSLMNTEAFF
DNA: TGTGCCAGCAGTCCCTCCCTTATGAACACTGAAGCTTTCTTT

size: .
D: .
V: TRBV21-1
J: TRBJ1-1
CDR3: CASSKGADVNTEAFF
DNA: TGTGCCAGCAGCAAAGGGGCCGACGTGAACACTGAAGCTTTCTTT

size: .
D: TRBD2
V: TRBV5-1
J: TRBJ2-3
CDR3: CASSLWEGRTDTQYF
DNA: TGCGCCAGCAGCTTGTGGGAGGGCCGCACAGATACGCAGTATTTT

size: once
D: .
V: TRBV5-4
J: TRBJ1-1
CDR3: CASSSLARGGLSNTEAFF
DNA: TGTGCCAGCAGCTCCCTGGCCAGGGGCGGGTTGTCGAACACTGAAGCTTTCTTT

size: .
D: .
V: TRBV18
J: TRBJ2-3
CDR3: CASSPGARDTDTQYF
DNA: TGTGCCAGCTCTCCAGGCGCCCGGGATACAGATACGCAGTATTTT

size: .
D: .
V: TRBV6-1
J: TRBJ1-5
CDR3: CASSESLMGHNQPQHF
DNA: TGTGCCAGCAGTGAATCTTTGATGGGGCACAATCAGCCCCAGCATTTT

size: .
D: .
V: TRBV6-5
J: TRBJ1-5
CDR3: CASSRTGSNQPQHF
DNA: TGTGCCAGCAGCCGTACAGGTAGCAATCAGCCCCAGCATTTT

size: medium-sized
D: TRBD2
V: TRBV6-6
J: TRBJ2-1
CDR3: CASSYGPSGRDNEQFF
DNA: TGTGCCAGCAGTTATGGCCCTAGCGGGAGAGACAATGAGCAGTTCTTC

size: .
D: TRBD2
V: TRBV28
J: TRBJ2-3
CDR3: CASSSGGPGLAGFTDTQYF
DNA: TGTGCCAGCAGTTCGGGAGGACCGGGACTAGCGGGCTTTACAGATACGCAGTATTTT

size: .
D: .
V: TRBV5-6
J: TRBJ1-4
CDR3: CASSSTATNEKLFF
DNA: TGTGCCAGCAGCTCTACTGCAACTAATGAAAAACTGTTTTTT